Presented here are 13 T cell receptor beta chains from one specimen sequenced in a study of beta chain features in type 1 diabetes. Study findings and constraints: Within each of all four CD4+ subsets, Type 1 diabetes patients had TCRB CDR3s that were moderately but significantly shorter.

These receptors have no identified antigens. Expressed TCRB transcripts were sequenced because the isolated RNA had all been reverse transcribed beforehand. Only in-frame clones appear in the TCRdb table, and some are missing; sequencing was by immunoSEQ multiplex PCR. Of 250,000 to 350,000 clones in the sample, around 15% were seen once. The sample comprised naive CD4+ T cells from blood. The receptors were gathered from a young man with type 1 diabetes.

This clone has only a few counts. V usage is TRBV30 and J usage is TRBJ2-4; 12 nucleotides align to TRBD2. The CDR3 is 14 residues long. The germline V gene has CDR1 GTSNPN and CDR2 SVGIG (reference sequence). J gave up 10 bases and V 0 bases, and 4 bases lay outside the gene matches. CDR3 residues: CAWSVGTSGSIQYF. The CDR3 DNA reads TGTGCCTGGAGTGTGGGGACTAGCGGGTCAATTCAGTACTTC.

The chain uses TRBV5-1 and TRBJ2-4, with 7 bases that match TRBD1. The CDR3 length is 14 residues. Losses at the gene ends were 3 bases for V and 8 bases for J; bases not matched to a gene: 8. Germline CDR1 is SGHRS and CDR2 is YFSETQ. CDR3 in amino acids: CASSSGQLTDIQYF. CDR3 DNA: TGCGCCAGCAGCTCGGGACAGCTTACGGACATTCAGTACTTC.

Only a few counts were recorded for this clone. CDR3 DNA sequence: TGTGCCAGTAGCCCAGGGACAAACACCGGGGAGCTGTTTTTT. Protein: CASSPGTNTGELFF. V and J are TRBV19 and TRBJ2-2; maybe TRBD1 (6 bases). Germline V gene data show CDR1 as LNHDA and CDR2 as SQIVND (reference sequence). CDR3 length: 14 residues. V lost 6 bases, J lost 2 bases, and 10 bases lay in between.

The chain recombines TRBV15 with TRBJ2-5; a weak D match, TRBD1 (5 bases). This CDR3 comprises 17 residues. The germline V gene encodes CDR1 LNHNV and CDR2 YYDKDF (reference sequence). V was trimmed by 0 bases and J by 4 bases, leaving 18 bases between them. The CDR3, as DNA: TGTGCCACCAGCAGAGAGTCCGCCCTCCCAGGGTCAGAGACCCAGTACTTC. Its translation: CATSRESALPGSETQYF.

The V and J genes are TRBV28 and TRBJ2-1; D is ambiguous. V lost 3 bases, J lost 2 bases, and 8 bases lay in between. Germline loops: CDR1 MDHEN, CDR2 SYDVKM. The CDR3 covers 14 residues. The CDR3 protein is CASSLVATYNEQFF. CDR3 nucleotides: TGTGCCAGCAGTTTGGTCGCTACCTACAATGAGCAGTTCTTC.

V and J are TRBV2 and TRBJ1-5; 10 bases align to TRBD1. After removal of 3 bases from V and 7 bases from J, the junction contained 3 bases not matched to a gene. CDR3 length: 14 amino acids. Germline values: CDR1 SNHLY, CDR2 FYNNEI. CDR3 DNA: TGTGCCAGCAGTGATTGGGACAGGGGACAGCCCCAGCATTTT. Protein product: CASSDWDRGQPQHF.

The V call is TRBV5-1, the J call TRBJ1-1; D call uncertain. With 4 bases removed from V and 3 bases from J, the gap between germline ends came to 10 bases. The CDR3 has 13 amino acids. Looked up from germline, CDR1 is SGHRS and CDR2 is YFSETQ. The CDR3 spells CASSPYSDTEAFF. DNA of the CDR3: TGCGCCAGCAGCCCTTACAGTGACACTGAAGCTTTCTTT. Full variable domain (remainder filled in from reference TRBV5-1 and TRBJ1-1): KAGVTQTPRYLIKTRGQQVTLSCSPISGHRSVSWYQQTPGQGLQFLFEYFSETQRNKGNFPGRFSGRQFSNSRSEMNVSTLELGDSALYLCASSPYSDTEAFFGQGTRLTVV.

This chain uses TRBV18 with TRBJ1-2; possible D gene TRBD1, 6 bases. Trimming shortened V by 3 bases and J by 1 base, and 12 bases separated the two germline ends. The CDR3 has 15 residues. Germline CDR1 reads KGHSH; CDR2 reads LQKENI. CDR3 sequence: CASSPRGGVNYGYTF. Written as DNA, the CDR3 is TGTGCCAGCTCACCGCGGGGGGGCGTTAACTATGGCTACACCTTC.

This clone has more than one count but fewer than ten. The rearrangement uses TRBV5-1 and TRBJ2-1; TRBD2 aligns across 11 bases. Per germline, CDR1 SGHRS and CDR2 YFSETQ. CDR3 length: 15 residues. V lost 4 bases and J lost 5; bases outside the gene matches: 5. The DNA of the CDR3 is TGCGCCAGCAGCCCACTAGCGGGAGCTGACAATGAGCAGTTCTTC. This sequence encodes CASSPLAGADNEQFF.

With respect to this clone: The same CDR3 arises from other DNA sequences in this sample as well. This chain joins TRBV7-2 and TRBJ2-5; D remains ambiguous. The closer fit of TRBJ2-7 to the DNA end suggests the J call may be wrong. CDR1 and CDR2 (germline): SGHTA, FQGNSA. The CDR3 spans 11 residues. The CDR3 DNA reads TGTGCCAGCAGCCCCTCCTACGAGCAGTACTTC. Encoded protein: CASSPSYEQYF.

The V gene is TRBV28, the J gene TRBJ2-1; D gene unclear. The germline V gene encodes CDR1 MDHEN and CDR2 SYDVKM. Trimming stripped 6 bases from V and 0 bases from J, with 6 bases between. The length of the CDR3 is 13 residues. CDR3 bases: TGTGCCAGCAGCCCCGGCTCCTACAATGAGCAGTTCTTC. Protein sequence: CASSPGSYNEQFF.

This clone was picked up a small number of times. The rearrangement joins TRBV19 to TRBJ2-1, with 12 bases aligning to TRBD1. Looked up from germline, CDR1 is LNHDA and CDR2 is SQIVND (reference sequence). The CDR3 is made up of 17 amino acids. The V gene end was trimmed by 5 bases and the J gene end by 6 bases; junction bases not matched to a gene: 11. The CDR3 bases are TGTGCCAGTAGTTCGTACCGGGACAGGGGGCGAAGCAATGAGCAGTTCTTC. Amino acid sequence: CASSSYRDRGRSNEQFF.

The chain carries TRBV5-1 and TRBJ2-1; D is undetermined. The CDR3 runs 14 residues. In germline, CDR1 is SGHRS, CDR2 YFSETQ. With 2 bases removed from V and 0 bases from J, the gap between germline ends came to 6 bases. CDR3 sequence reads: CASSFQNSYNEQFF. In nucleotides, the CDR3 is TGCGCCAGCAGCTTTCAGAACTCCTACAATGAGCAGTTCTTC.